Below, 6 T cell receptor beta chains from the same sample are listed, as sequenced in a study of cytomegalovirus exposure and HLA in healthy donors. PCR was performed using 60 Vbeta and 13 Jbeta primers. Generated by immunoSEQ multiplex PCR, the TCRdb table keeps only in-frame clones and is missing some. The sample gives about 120,000 clones, roughly 82% of which show up once; 11% is in the top ten. Sequenced sample: PBMCs. The receptor source for this set is a man aged 35 to 55 in good health and CMV-seropositive.

The CDR3: CASSSPSETGGYEQYF. The CDR3, as DNA: TGTGCCAGCAGTTCCCCCTCCGAGACAGGGGGGTACGAGCAGTACTTC. The rearrangement uses TRBV28 and TRBJ2-7; 9 nucleotides agree with TRBD1. Trimming took 4 bases from V and 4 from J; bases not matched to a gene: 11. The germline gives CDR1 MDHEN, CDR2 SYDVKM. The CDR3 runs to 16 residues. The entire variable domain, with the rest obtained from reference TRBV28 and TRBJ2-7, is as follows: DVKVTQSSRYLVKRTGEKVFLECVQDMDHENMFWYRQDPGLGLRLIYFSYDVKMKEKGDIPEGYSVSREKKERFSLILESASTNQTSMYLCASSSPSETGGYEQYFGPGTRLTVT.

This sequence joins TRBV7-6 and TRBJ2-7, with 7 bases matching TRBD2. CDR3 size: 17 residues. V lost 0 bases and J lost 1; bases outside the gene matches: 9. Germline V lookup: CDR1 SGHVS, CDR2 FNYEAQ. The CDR3 sequence: CASSLAPASGDSYEQYF. In DNA form, the CDR3 reads TGTGCCAGCAGCTTAGCCCCTGCTAGCGGTGATTCCTACGAGCAGTACTTC.

The chain is built from TRBV30 and TRBJ2-5; TRBD2 might be the D (5 bases). V was cut by 2 bases and J by 9 bases, with 19 bases left in between. Germline CDR1 GTSNPN, CDR2 SVGIG (reference sequence). The CDR3 is 14 residues long. This chain's CDR3 is CAWSQGGRSGAQYF. The CDR3 region has the DNA TGTGCCTGGAGTCAAGGAGGACGGTCCGGGGCCCAGTACTTC.

This clone was recorded once. The chain couples TRBV15 to TRBJ1-2; D gene unclear. Germline lookup yields CDR1 LNHNV and CDR2 YYDKDF (reference sequence). Deletions cut 0 bases from V and 0 bases from J, with 14 bases between. The CDR3 has 17 amino acids. The CDR3 DNA follows: TGTGCCACCAGCAGAGAGGTCACAGCCCCCGCTAACTATGGCTACACCTTC. Translated, it gives CATSREVTAPANYGYTF. Together with reference TRBV15 and TRBJ1-2, the CDR3 gives the full variable domain: DAMVIQNPRYQVTQFGKPVTLSCSQTLNHNVMYWYQQKSSQAPKLLFHYYDKDFNNEADTPDNFQSRRPNTSFCFLDIRSPGLGDTAMYLCATSREVTAPANYGYTFGSGTRLTVV.

The V call is TRBV7-2, the J call TRBJ2-7; D gene uncertain. Trimming left V 2 bases short and J 1 base short, with 6 bases between. The CDR3 covers 13 residues. CDR1 is SGHTA, CDR2 FQGNSA, per germline. The CDR3 protein is CASSLSYSYEQYF. The CDR3 DNA reads TGTGCCAGCAGCTTATCGTATTCCTACGAGCAGTACTTC.

The chain carries TRBV29-1 and TRBJ1-2, with a possible D match to TRBD1 (6 bases). The CDR3 contains 12 residues. The V gene lost 6 bases and the J gene lost 4 bases, with 12 bases spanning the gap. CDR1 is SQVTM and CDR2 is ANQGSEA in the germline V gene. The CDR3 DNA is TGCAGCGTAGCACAGGGAGTCTATGGCTACACCTTC. This sequence encodes CSVAQGVYGYTF.